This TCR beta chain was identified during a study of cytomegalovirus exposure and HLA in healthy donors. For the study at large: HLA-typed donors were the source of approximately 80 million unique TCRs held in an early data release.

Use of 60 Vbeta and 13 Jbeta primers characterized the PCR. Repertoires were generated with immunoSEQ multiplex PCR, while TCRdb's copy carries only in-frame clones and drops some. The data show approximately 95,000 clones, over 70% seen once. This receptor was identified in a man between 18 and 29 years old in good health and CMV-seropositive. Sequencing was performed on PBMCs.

CDR3 nucleotide sequence: TGTGCTAGTGGTTTGGGATCCGGGACAGGGTATACCGGCTACACCTTC. Translated: CASGLGSGTGYTGYTF. The chain uses TRBV12-5 and TRBJ1-2; 9 bases match TRBD1. The CDR3 contains 16 residues. Germline lookup yields CDR1 LGHNT and CDR2 FRNRAP. J gave up 8 bases and V 1 base, and 11 bases lay outside the gene matches.